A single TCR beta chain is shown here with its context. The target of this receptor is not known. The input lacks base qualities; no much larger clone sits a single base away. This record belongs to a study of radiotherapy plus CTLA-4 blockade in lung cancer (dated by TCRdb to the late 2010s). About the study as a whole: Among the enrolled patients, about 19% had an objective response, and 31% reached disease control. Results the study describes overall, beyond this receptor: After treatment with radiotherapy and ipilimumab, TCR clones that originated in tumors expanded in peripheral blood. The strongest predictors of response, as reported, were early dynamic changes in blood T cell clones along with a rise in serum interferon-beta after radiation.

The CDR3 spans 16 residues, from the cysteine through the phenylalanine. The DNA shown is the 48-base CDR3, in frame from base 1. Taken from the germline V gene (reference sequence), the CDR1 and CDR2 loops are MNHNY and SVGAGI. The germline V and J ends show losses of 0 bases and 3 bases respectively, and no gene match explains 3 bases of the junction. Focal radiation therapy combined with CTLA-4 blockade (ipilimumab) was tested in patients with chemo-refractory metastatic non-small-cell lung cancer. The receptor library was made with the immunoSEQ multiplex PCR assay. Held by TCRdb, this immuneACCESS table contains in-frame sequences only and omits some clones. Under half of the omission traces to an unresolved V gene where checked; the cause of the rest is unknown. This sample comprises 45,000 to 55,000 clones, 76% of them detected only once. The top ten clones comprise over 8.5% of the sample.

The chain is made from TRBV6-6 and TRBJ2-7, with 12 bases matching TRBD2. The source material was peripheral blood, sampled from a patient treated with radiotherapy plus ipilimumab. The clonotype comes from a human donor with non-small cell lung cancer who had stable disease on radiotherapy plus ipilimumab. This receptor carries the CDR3 CASSYSASGGGYEQYF. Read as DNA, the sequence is TGTGCCAGCAGTTACTCTGCTAGCGGGGGGGGCTACGAGCAGTACTTC.